Listed here are 25 T cell receptor beta chains from one sample, sequenced in a study of cytomegalovirus exposure and HLA in healthy donors. 13 Jbeta primers and 60 Vbeta primers were used for the PCR. Produced via immunoSEQ multiplex PCR; TCRdb's table is partial and in-frame only. The table lists about 93,000 clones, nearly 80% of them singletons. The sequencing sample was made of PBMCs. These receptors all come from a woman aged 40 to 50 in good health and CMV-seronegative.

The chain uses TRBV10-3 and TRBJ2-7; 7 bases agree with TRBD1. Germline assignment: CDR1 ENHRY and CDR2 SYGVKD. This CDR3 region has 14 residues. Losses at the gene ends were 10 bases for V and 0 bases for J; bases not matched to a gene: 9. The CDR3, as DNA: TGTGCCACCTTTGCCGGGACAGACTCCTACGAGCAGTACTTC. Its translation is CATFAGTDSYEQYF.

This sequence joins TRBV10-2 and TRBJ2-3; 12 bases are a match to TRBD2. In germline, CDR1 is WSHSY, CDR2 SAAADI. CDR3 length: 18 amino acids. Unmatched junction bases numbered 12, after V lost 4 bases and J lost 4 bases. CDR3 nucleotide sequence: TGCGCCAGCAGTGCACTAGCGGGAGGCCCCTCGCGCGCAGATACGCAGTATTTT. Translated: CASSALAGGPSRADTQYF.

CDR3 sequence: CASSVELAGGGEQFF. DNA for the CDR3: TGTGCCAGCAGCGTAGAACTAGCGGGAGGGGGTGAGCAGTTCTTC. This rearrangement joins TRBV9 to TRBJ2-1, with 13 bases matching TRBD2. V trimming: 0 bases; J trimming: 9 bases; junction bases outside the gene matches: 3. The CDR3 runs 15 residues. The germline CDR1 and CDR2 sequences are SGDLS and YYNGEE.

CDR3 sequence reads: CASSRGGATLYEQYF. In DNA form, the CDR3 reads TGTGCCAGCAGCCGAGGAGGGGCTACCCTCTATGAGCAGTACTTC. The chain combines TRBV5-4 with TRBJ2-5, with a weak D call TRBD2 (6 bases). Germline values: CDR1 SGHNT, CDR2 YYREEE (reference sequence). Trimming removed 4 bases at V and 11 bases at J, with 24 bases between. The CDR3 loop spans 15 amino acids.

The chain uses TRBV10-3 and TRBJ2-3, with 11 bases lining up with TRBD2. After removal of 4 bases from V and 4 bases from J, the junction contained 7 bases not matched to a gene. Germline V CDR1 and CDR2: ENHRY, SYGVKD. The CDR3 has 16 amino acids. Here the CDR3 DNA reads TGTGCCATCAGTGGGCTAGCGGGAGGTCAGTCAGATACGCAGTATTTT. Amino acids: CAISGLAGGQSDTQYF.

V usage is TRBV30 and J usage is TRBJ2-4; weak D call: TRBD2 (5 bases). V lost 2 bases, J lost 7 bases, and 12 bases lay in between. The CDR3 sequence is 13 residues long. Germline-derived CDR1 and CDR2 are GTSNPN and SVGIG (reference sequence). The CDR3 DNA is TGTGCCTGGAGTTCCCGGGGTGGGAACATTCAGTACTTC. This sequence encodes CAWSSRGGNIQYF.

The rearrangement joins TRBV7-9 to TRBJ2-2, with D uncertain. CDR1 SEHNR and CDR2 FQNEAQ come from the germline V gene (reference sequence). The CDR3 has 14 residues. Trimming pared 4 bases from V and 1 base from J, leaving 7 bases between. The CDR3 DNA is TGTGCCAGCAGCTCCCTCAGGAACACCGGGGAGCTGTTTTTT. Amino acid sequence: CASSSLRNTGELFF.

The chain is built from TRBV25-1 and TRBJ2-5, with unresolved D. This CDR3 region has 14 residues. With 0 bases removed from V and 5 bases from J, the gap between germline ends came to 10 bases. CDR1 is MGHDK, CDR2 SYGVNS, per germline. The CDR3 reads CASSEYVGRETQYF. The CDR3 bases are TGTGCCAGCAGTGAATACGTTGGCAGGGAGACCCAGTACTTC.

The chain uses TRBV5-1 and TRBJ1-4; D possibly corresponds to TRBD1 (6 bases). Trimming left V 3 bases short and J 7 bases short, with 19 bases between. This CDR3 has 16 residues. The germline V gene has CDR1 SGHRS and CDR2 YFSETQ. CDR3 in DNA: TGCGCCAGCAGCTACCCGCCGGGGGGCGCGAGTGAAAAACTGTTTTTT. Translating gives CASSYPPGGASEKLFF. The full variable domain, its missing parts supplied by reference TRBV5-1 and TRBJ1-4, is KAGVTQTPRYLIKTRGQQVTLSCSPISGHRSVSWYQQTPGQGLQFLFEYFSETQRNKGNFPGRFSGRQFSNSRSEMNVSTLELGDSALYLCASSYPPGGASEKLFFGSGTQLSVL.

The chain employs TRBV11-2 and TRBJ2-7; 7 bases line up with TRBD1. CDR1 is SGHAT, CDR2 FQNNGV, per germline. V shed 4 bases, J shed 5 bases, and the junction held 11 bases outside the gene matches. The length of the CDR3 is 15 residues. The CDR3 protein is CASSSNRGKGDEQYF. The CDR3 coding sequence is TGTGCCAGCAGCTCGAACAGGGGCAAGGGAGACGAGCAGTACTTC.

The chain combines TRBV30 with TRBJ2-1; 7 bases fit TRBD1. The germline V gene encodes CDR1 GTSNPN and CDR2 SVGIG (reference sequence). This CDR3 region has 16 residues. Trimming took 1 base from V and 0 from J; bases not matched to a gene: 6. CDR3 region: CAWSDRQGSSYNEQFF. CDR3 DNA sequence: TGTGCCTGGAGTGATCGACAGGGAAGCTCCTACAATGAGCAGTTCTTC.

CDR3 amino acids: CASSPHRGQPQHF. The CDR3 bases are TGTGCCAGCAGTCCTCATCGGGGGCAGCCCCAGCATTTT. This chain uses TRBV6-1 with TRBJ1-5; the D gene is possibly TRBD1 (5 bases). Germline V gene lookup returns CDR1 MNHNS and CDR2 SASEGT. The CDR3 consists of 13 residues. V was clipped by 5 bases and J by 7 bases, with 12 bases between them.

This chain uses TRBV6-6 with TRBJ2-2; D is perhaps TRBD2 (5 bases). V was shortened by 5 bases and J by 6 bases, with 13 bases between the two germline ends. The CDR3 is 14 amino acids. Germline CDR1 is MNHNY and CDR2 is SVGAGI (reference sequence). The CDR3 spells CASSPPTRSGELFF. As DNA, the CDR3 is TGTGCCAGCAGTCCCCCTACTAGATCCGGGGAGCTGTTTTTT.

The chain carries TRBV6-1 and TRBJ2-5; maybe TRBD1 (5 bases). Trimming shortened V by 6 bases and J by 1 base, and 12 bases separated the two germline ends. CDR1 is MNHNS and CDR2 is SASEGT in the germline V gene. This CDR3 is 14 amino acids long. CDR3 sequence reads: CASSIRQIQETQYF. CDR3 nucleotide sequence: TGTGCCAGCAGCATTCGACAGATCCAAGAGACCCAGTACTTC.

Worth noting for this clone: Other DNA sequences in the sample encode the same CDR3. The CDR3 spells CASSSGVNTEAFF. The CDR3 coding sequence is TGTGCCAGCAGCTCCGGGGTAAACACTGAAGCTTTCTTT. This chain joins TRBV7-3 and TRBJ1-1; D remains ambiguous. Germline V lookup: CDR1 SGHTA, CDR2 FQGTGA. The CDR3 consists of 13 residues. Trimming shortened V by 4 bases and J by 2 bases, and 8 bases separated the two germline ends.

The V call is TRBV5-4, the J call TRBJ1-5; 12 nucleotides line up with TRBD1. The length of the CDR3 is 15 residues. The ends lost 4 bases at V and 4 bases at J; junction bases unmatched: 3. From germline, CDR1 is SGHNT and CDR2 YYREEE (reference sequence). The CDR3 bases are TGTGCCAGCAGCCTGGGACAGGGGGCTAATCAGCCCCAGCATTTT. Protein product: CASSLGQGANQPQHF.

The CDR3 region has the DNA TGTGCCAGCAGACCTGGACTAGCGGGTAAAGAGACCCAGTACTTC. It is translated as CASRPGLAGKETQYF. The gene calls are TRBV6-1 and TRBJ2-5; TRBD2 matches at 11 bases. Germline CDR1 is MNHNS and CDR2 is SASEGT. V trimming: 6 bases; J trimming: 3 bases; junction bases outside the gene matches: 6. The CDR3 sequence is 15 residues long.

This chain connects TRBV5-1 to TRBJ2-7; TRBD1 matches at 7 bases. V gave up 4 bases and J gave up 5 bases; unmatched junction bases: 9. The CDR3 loop spans 14 amino acids. CDR1 is SGHRS and CDR2 is YFSETQ in the germline V gene. The CDR3 spells CASSQGQIAHEQYF. The CDR3 coding sequence is TGCGCCAGCAGCCAGGGACAGATTGCCCACGAGCAGTACTTC.

This sequence joins TRBV10-3 and TRBJ2-3; 8 nucleotides line up with TRBD1. Trimming cost V 7 bases and J 4 bases; bases outside gene matches: 4. There are 13 residues in the CDR3. Germline CDR1 and CDR2: ENHRY and SYGVKD. The CDR3 region has the DNA TGTGCCATCAACAGGGGGACTTCAGATACGCAGTATTTT. As protein: CAINRGTSDTQYF.

The chain links TRBV6-5 to TRBJ2-7, with 12 bases matching TRBD2. Germline CDR1 reads MNHEY; CDR2 reads SVGAGI. The length of the CDR3 is 16 residues. V lost 0 bases and J lost 2; bases outside the gene matches: 2. The CDR3 protein is CASSYSTSGSTYEQYF. The CDR3 region has the DNA TGTGCCAGCAGTTACTCGACTAGCGGGAGCACCTACGAGCAGTACTTC.

V is TRBV5-1 and J is TRBJ2-7, with a weak D call TRBD2 (7 bases). The germline gives CDR1 SGHRS, CDR2 YFSETQ. Deletions cut 2 bases from V and 0 bases from J, with 12 bases between. The CDR3 loop spans 15 amino acids. CDR3 loop: CASSLRGEGSYEQYF. For the CDR3, the DNA is TGCGCCAGCAGCTTAAGGGGGGAGGGCTCCTACGAGCAGTACTTC.

The chain links TRBV7-9 to TRBJ1-2, with 9 bases matching TRBD1. Trimming at V came to 1 base and at J to 6 bases, leaving 6 bases not matched to a gene. Germline loops: CDR1 SEHNR, CDR2 FQNEAQ (reference sequence). The CDR3 extends over 15 amino acids. The CDR3 sequence: CASSLDSTGGHGYTF. The CDR3 region has the DNA TGTGCCAGCAGCTTAGACTCCACAGGGGGCCATGGCTACACCTTC.

This clone has only one observation. The chain joins TRBV27 to TRBJ2-7; D might be TRBD2 (7 bases). Deletions cut 6 bases from V and 6 bases from J, with 15 bases between. Germline CDR1 MNHEY, CDR2 SMNVEV (reference sequence). The CDR3 has 13 amino acids. The CDR3 sequence is CASRGGARGEQYF. CDR3 coding DNA: TGTGCCAGCAGGGGGGGGGCCAGGGGCGAGCAGTACTTC.

The V and J genes are TRBV5-1 and TRBJ1-1; D is unclear. Trimming shortened V by 6 bases and J by 1 base, and 10 bases separated the two germline ends. This CDR3 contains 13 residues. The germline V gene has CDR1 SGHRS and CDR2 YFSETQ. The CDR3 region is CASISAGNTEAFF. The CDR3 nucleotides read TGCGCCAGCATTTCCGCAGGGAACACTGAAGCTTTCTTT. Using reference TRBV5-1 and TRBJ1-1 for the parts outside the CDR3, the full variable domain is KAGVTQTPRYLIKTRGQQVTLSCSPISGHRSVSWYQQTPGQGLQFLFEYFSETQRNKGNFPGRFSGRQFSNSRSEMNVSTLELGDSALYLCASISAGNTEAFFGQGTRLTVV.

With regard to this clone: The conserved closing phenylalanine or tryptophan is absent in this CDR3, likely reflecting a read error. This chain joins TRBV2 and TRBJ2-4, with 8 bases matching TRBD1. The CDR3 spans 16 residues. The ends lost 6 bases at V and 1 base at J; junction bases unmatched: 8. Per germline, CDR1 SNHLY and CDR2 FYNNEI. The CDR3 sequence is CASSHNRGAAKNIQYL. The CDR3 DNA is TGTGCCAGCAGCCACAACAGGGGGGCCGCCAAAAACATTCAGTACCTC.